One sample yielded the 21 T cell receptor beta chains listed below, sequenced in a study of T-cell reconstitution after alpha-beta-depleted transplantation in children. As it was prepared, the TCRbeta library received unique molecular identifiers. TCRdb reprocessed the PCR reads via MiXCR and lists one record per CDR3 protein. This table has hundreds of thousands of distinct CDR3 sequences, around 19% appearing once. Material: PBMCs from the stem cell graft donor, obtained from the stem cell graft. The origin of the receptors is a human donor who donated a stem cell graft to a child with acute lymphoblastic leukemia.

There are a few counts of this clonotype. This sequence joins TRBV20-1 and TRBJ2-4; D might be TRBD1 (6 bases). V was trimmed by 3 bases and J by 7 bases, leaving 13 bases between them. CDR1 and CDR2 from the germline V gene are DFQATT and SNEGSKA (reference sequence). The CDR3 runs to 13 residues. The CDR3 region has the DNA TGCAGTGCTAGCAGGGGCCGCGACAACATTCAGTACTTC. Its translation is CSASRGRDNIQYF.

The chain couples TRBV29-1 to TRBJ1-1, with D perhaps TRBD1 (5 bases). The V end was cut by 3 bases, the J end by 0 bases, with 8 bases between. CDR1 and CDR2 from the germline V gene are SQVTM and ANQGSEA. The length of the CDR3 is 13 residues. In nucleotides, the CDR3 is TGCAGCGTTGAGGGGGGACTGAACACTGAAGCTTTCTTT. It specifies CSVEGGLNTEAFF. The variable domain in full, with the rest retrieved from reference TRBV29-1 and TRBJ1-1, is SAVISQKPSRDICQRGTSLTIQCQVDSQVTMMFWYRQQPGQSLTLIATANQGSEATYESGFVIDKFPISRPNLTFSTLTVSNMSPEDSSIYLCSVEGGLNTEAFFGQGTRLTVV.

This clonotype has just a few counts. The genes are TRBV2 and TRBJ2-1; D remains ambiguous. The germline CDR1 and CDR2 sequences are SNHLY and FYNNEI. There are 13 residues in the CDR3. Trimming took 2 bases from V and 10 from J, leaving 12 bases between them. The CDR3 region has the DNA TGTGCCAGCAGTGAACTGTCCCTGGGGGAGCAGTTCTTC. Its protein product is CASSELSLGEQFF.

V is TRBV20-1 and J is TRBJ2-7; possibly TRBD2 for D (6 bases). V was cut by 0 bases and J by 0 bases, with 15 bases left in between. The germline gives CDR1 DFQATT, CDR2 SNEGSKA (reference sequence). This CDR3 region has 16 residues. CDR3 protein: CSARDPGGVSSYEQYF. CDR3 nucleotide sequence: TGCAGTGCTAGAGATCCTGGCGGGGTGAGCTCCTACGAGCAGTACTTC.

This clonotype was picked up a small number of times. The V call is TRBV18, the J call TRBJ2-7; D gene ambiguous. This CDR3 has 12 residues. Germline CDR1 is KGHSH and CDR2 is LQKENI. Trimming removed 5 bases at V and 3 bases at J, with 8 bases between. DNA of the CDR3: TGTGCCAGCTCAGCAGTAGACTACGAGCAGTACTTC. Translation gives CASSAVDYEQYF.

This clonotype was found a few times. CDR3 bases: TGTGCCAGCAGTGAGGCTCCCCCCAATCGTGTCAAGCAGTTCTTC. It yields the protein CASSEAPPNRVKQFF. J is TRBJ2-1 and V is TRBV6-1; D is uncertain. The CDR3 spans 15 residues. V shed 3 bases and J shed 11 bases, with 20 bases lying between them. Germline CDR1 MNHNS, CDR2 SASEGT.

The table lists this clonotype with many counts. The V gene is TRBV7-9, the J gene TRBJ2-7, with a tentative D call TRBD1 (6 bases). This CDR3 is built from 15 residues. V lost 3 bases and J 6 bases, leaving 18 bases between the germline ends. Germline-derived CDR1 and CDR2 are SEHNR and FQNEAQ (reference sequence). CDR3 region: CASSFPEPQGSEQYF. In nucleotides, the CDR3 is TGTGCCAGCAGCTTCCCCGAACCACAGGGTTCCGAGCAGTACTTC.

The chain employs TRBV5-1 and TRBJ1-5, with a weak D call TRBD1 (5 bases). CDR1 is SGHRS, CDR2 YFSETQ, per germline. With 2 bases removed from V and 2 bases from J, the gap between germline ends came to 20 bases. CDR3 size: 18 residues. CDR3 sequence reads: CASSFGPGGAGGNQPQHF. As DNA, the CDR3 is TGCGCCAGCAGCTTTGGTCCTGGTGGGGCGGGCGGCAATCAGCCCCAGCATTTT.

This clonotype was detected only a few times. In nucleotides, the CDR3 is TGCGCCAGCAGCTTGGCCGGGCTAGCAGAGGAGCAGTACTTC. This encodes CASSLAGLAEEQYF. This rearrangement joins TRBV5-1 to TRBJ2-7, with D possibly TRBD2 on 5 matching bases. CDR1 is SGHRS and CDR2 is YFSETQ in the germline V gene. With 0 bases removed from V and 7 bases from J, the gap between germline ends came to 14 bases. This CDR3 region has 14 residues.

This clonotype was seen only a few times. This rearrangement joins TRBV3-1 to TRBJ2-2; 12 bases match TRBD2. The V and J ends lost 10 bases and 7 bases, in that order; junction bases with no gene match: 4. Germline CDR1 is LGHDT and CDR2 is YNNKEL (reference sequence). The CDR3 is made up of 13 amino acids. CDR3 sequence: CATSGRASGELFF. The DNA of the CDR3 is TGTGCCACTAGCGGGAGGGCGAGCGGGGAGCTGTTTTTT.

The table lists this clonotype with a few counts. The rearrangement joins TRBV20-1 to TRBJ1-5; no reliable D call. V lost 6 bases and J lost 0, with 12 bases in between. Germline lookup yields CDR1 DFQATT and CDR2 SNEGSKA (reference sequence). This CDR3 is built from 14 residues. The CDR3 nucleotides read TGCAGTGCCATCGGAGGCTATAGCAATCAGCCCCAGCATTTT. Protein product: CSAIGGYSNQPQHF.

The genes are TRBV27 and TRBJ2-2; D is unclear. CDR1 and CDR2 from the germline V gene are MNHEY and SMNVEV (reference sequence). The CDR3 covers 13 residues. Trimming pared 7 bases from V and 6 bases from J, leaving 12 bases between. CDR3 sequence: CASNLVGSGELFF. DNA of the CDR3: TGTGCCAGCAATCTTGTTGGGTCCGGGGAGCTGTTTTTT.

V and J are TRBV5-1 and TRBJ2-1; D is perhaps TRBD2 (7 bases). V was clipped by 2 bases and J by 4 bases, with 16 bases between them. Germline CDR1 and CDR2: SGHRS and YFSETQ. The CDR3 loop spans 16 amino acids. Here the CDR3 DNA reads TGCGCCAGCAGCTTCGCGGGGGACACCGTATACAATGAGCAGTTCTTC. It codes for CASSFAGDTVYNEQFF.

The V call is TRBV6-5, the J call TRBJ1-2; D gene unclear. Germline V CDR1 and CDR2: MNHEY, SVGAGI. Trimming took off 3 bases at V and 2 bases at J, with 16 bases between the two ends. This CDR3 has 16 residues. CDR3 residues: CASSYQVSGENYGYTF. The CDR3 DNA reads TGTGCCAGCAGTTATCAGGTGTCAGGAGAAAACTATGGCTACACCTTC.

V is TRBV5-1 and J is TRBJ1-4; D may be TRBD1 (5 bases). Germline V gives CDR1 SGHRS, CDR2 YFSETQ. CDR3 length: 15 residues. V dropped 5 bases and J dropped 5 bases, with 16 bases sitting between them. For the CDR3, the DNA is TGCGCCAGCAGTACGAGCAGGGCCATCAATGAAAAACTGTTTTTT. This codes for CASSTSRAINEKLFF.

This clonotype was recorded a few times. The V call is TRBV29-1, the J call TRBJ2-1; 8 nucleotides line up with TRBD2. The trim removed 8 bases at V and 3 bases at J, leaving 12 bases unmatched. Looked up from germline, CDR1 is SQVTM and CDR2 is ANQGSEA. This CDR3 is 15 amino acids long. The CDR3 nucleotides are TGCAGCCATGACGGAGAGAGCGGGAGCTACAATGAGCAGTTCTTC. This codes for CSHDGESGSYNEQFF.

This clonotype was seen only a few times. The chain carries TRBV9 and TRBJ2-2; D not resolved. V lost 0 bases and J 2 bases, leaving 11 bases between the germline ends. The CDR3 spans 16 residues. Germline V gene sequence: CDR1 SGDLS, CDR2 YYNGEE. CDR3 in DNA: TGTGCCAGCAGCGTAGGAATGATGAGTAACACCGGGGAGCTGTTTTTT. Protein: CASSVGMMSNTGELFF.

In this sample, this clonotype turned up a few times. CDR3 sequence (DNA): TGCAGTGGCTCAGATGTAGCTAGCGTTATTAATGAGCAGTTCTTC. The encoded protein is CSGSDVASVINEQFF. The V gene is TRBV20-1, the J gene TRBJ2-1; D perhaps matches TRBD2 (6 bases). V was shortened by 7 bases and J by 7 bases, with 23 bases between the two germline ends. This CDR3 comprises 15 residues. The germline CDR1 and CDR2 sequences are DFQATT and SNEGSKA (reference sequence).

This clonotype was seen a handful of times. The V and J genes are TRBV20-1 and TRBJ1-5; weak D call: TRBD1 (5 bases). Trimming removed 1 base from V and 8 bases from J, with 15 bases in between. The germline V gene encodes CDR1 DFQATT and CDR2 SNEGSKA (reference sequence). The CDR3 has 14 residues. The CDR3 DNA reads as TGCAGTGCTAGAGGGGAGGGACCATTGGAGCCCCAGCATTTT. It specifies CSARGEGPLEPQHF.

The chain couples TRBV12-3 or TRBV12-4 to TRBJ1-2; D is possibly TRBD1 (6 bases). With 6 bases removed from V and 3 bases from J, the gap between germline ends came to 17 bases. The CDR3 consists of 15 residues. CDR3 loop: CASSLTQGHHYGYTF. The CDR3, as DNA: TGTGCCAGCAGCCTGACCCAGGGGCACCACTATGGCTACACCTTC.

This clonotype was found a few times. The chain combines TRBV20-1 with TRBJ2-2; 7 positions agree with TRBD2. Per the germline V gene, CDR1 is DFQATT and CDR2 is SNEGSKA (reference sequence). The CDR3 covers 14 residues. Here the CDR3 reads CRGPSGNYTGELFF. Written as DNA, the CDR3 is TGCAGAGGGCCTAGCGGCAACTACACCGGGGAGCTGTTTTTT.